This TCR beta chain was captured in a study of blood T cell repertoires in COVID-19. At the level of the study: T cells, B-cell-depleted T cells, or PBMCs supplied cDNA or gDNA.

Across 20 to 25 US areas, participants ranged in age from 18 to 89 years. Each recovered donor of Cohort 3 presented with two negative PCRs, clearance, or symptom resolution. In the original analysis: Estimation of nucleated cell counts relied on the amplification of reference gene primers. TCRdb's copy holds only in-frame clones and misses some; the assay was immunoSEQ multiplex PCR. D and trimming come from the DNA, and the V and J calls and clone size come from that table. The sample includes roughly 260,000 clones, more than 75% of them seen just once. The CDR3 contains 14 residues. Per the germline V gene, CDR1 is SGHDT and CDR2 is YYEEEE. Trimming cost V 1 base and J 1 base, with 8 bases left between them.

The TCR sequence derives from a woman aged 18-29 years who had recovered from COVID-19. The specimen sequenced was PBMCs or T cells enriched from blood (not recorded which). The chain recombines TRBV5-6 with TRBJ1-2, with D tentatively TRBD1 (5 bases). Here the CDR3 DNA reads TGTGCCAGCAGCTTGAACAGGAATAACTATGGCTACACCTTC. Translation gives CASSLNRNNYGYTF.